Below, 19 T cell receptor beta chains from the same sample are listed, as sequenced in a study of T cells in Graves' hyperthyroidism and ophthalmopathy. Amplified regions were TCR beta CDR3 sequences from RNA transcripts. The HTBI primer set served for first-round RT-PCR of the TCR CDR3. TCRdb reanalysed the multiplex PCR reads using MiXCR and keeps one entry per CDR3 protein. The sample holds approximately 610,000 distinct CDR3 sequences; 16% are singletons and the top ten take 15% to 20%. Sequenced: blood. Source of these receptors: a woman between 18 and 29 years old with Graves' hyperthyroidism.

V gene TRBV19 combines with J gene TRBJ2-1; 10 bases match TRBD2. Germline assignment: CDR1 LNHDA and CDR2 SQIVND (reference sequence). V lost 1 base, J lost 9 bases, and 18 bases stayed unmatched. The CDR3 totals 19 residues. The CDR3 DNA sequence: TGTGCCAGTAGTATAGCCCCTGGTGGGACCAGCGGGGGGGCGATTGAGCAGTTCTTC. It translates to CASSIAPGGTSGGAIEQFF. Full variable domain (outside the CDR3, taken from reference TRBV19 and TRBJ2-1): DGGITQSPKYLFRKEGQNVTLSCEQNLNHDAMYWYRQDPGQGLRLIYYSQIVNDFQKGDIAEGYSVSREKKESFPLTVTSAQKNPTAFYLCASSIAPGGTSGGAIEQFFGPGTRLTVL.

This clonotype has a single count. A much larger clonotype is one base distant, so this may be a read error. This sequence joins TRBV6-1 and TRBJ1-5; D is unresolved. The V gene lost 7 bases and the J gene lost 0 bases, with 19 bases spanning the gap. The germline V gene has CDR1 MNHNS and CDR2 SASEGT. The CDR3 covers 17 residues. The CDR3 nucleotides read TGTGCCAGCAACAACAGTGGGGTGTATGGTAGCAATCAGCCCCAGCATTTT. Its translation: CASNNSGVYGSNQPQHF.

Many counts were recorded for this clonotype. The chain links TRBV28 to TRBJ2-7; 11 bases match TRBD2. V shed 2 bases and J 4 bases; nucleotides not matched to a gene: 4. CDR1 MDHEN and CDR2 SYDVKM come from the germline V gene. This CDR3 contains 15 residues. CDR3 in amino acids: CASSLPASGRYEQYF. The CDR3, as DNA: TGTGCCAGCAGTTTACCCGCTAGCGGGAGGTACGAGCAGTACTTC. The full variable domain, completed using reference TRBV28 and TRBJ2-7, is DVKVTQSSRYLVKRTGEKVFLECVQDMDHENMFWYRQDPGLGLRLIYFSYDVKMKEKGDIPEGYSVSREKKERFSLILESASTNQTSMYLCASSLPASGRYEQYFGPGTRLTVT.

The rearrangement joins TRBV4-1 to TRBJ1-5; unclear D gene. The CDR3 runs to 15 residues. Trimming pared 0 bases from V and 0 bases from J, leaving 6 bases between. Germline V gene data show CDR1 as MGHRA and CDR2 as YSYEKL. CDR3 sequence: CASSQEGYSNQPQHF. For the CDR3, the DNA is TGCGCCAGCAGCCAAGAGGGATATAGCAATCAGCCCCAGCATTTT.

Worth noting for this clonotype: A much larger clone is a single base away; this may be a read error. The missing conserved phenylalanine or tryptophan at the end of this CDR3 makes a read error likely. This sequence joins TRBV7-2 and TRBJ2-1, with D uncertain. CDR3 length equals 12 residues. Germline loops: CDR1 SGHTA, CDR2 FQGNSA. The V end lost 3 bases, the J end lost 8 bases, and 8 bases lay between the germline ends. The CDR3 loop reads CASSFRTHEQFL. The CDR3 nucleotides read TGTGCCAGCAGCTTCCGGACGCATGAGCAGTTCCTC.

There are many counts of this clonotype. V and J are TRBV18 and TRBJ2-3; unclear D gene. This CDR3 contains 14 residues. The germline gives CDR1 KGHSH, CDR2 LQKENI. CDR3 in DNA: TGTGGGGCCTCAGCGCTATCTAGCACAGATACGCAGTATTTT. Protein: CGASALSSTDTQYF. Combining the CDR3 with reference TRBV18 and TRBJ2-3 gives the whole variable domain NAGVMQNPRHLVRRRGQEARLRCSPMKGHSHVYWYRQLPEEGLKFMVYLQKENIIDESGMPKERFSAEFPKEGPSILRIQQVVRGDSAAYFCGASALSSTDTQYFGPGTRLTVL.

This chain uses TRBV27 with TRBJ2-7; 9 bases line up with TRBD1. Germline loops: CDR1 MNHEY, CDR2 SMNVEV (reference sequence). V was pared by 6 bases and J by 0 bases, with 6 bases of the junction left unmatched. This CDR3 is 15 amino acids long. The CDR3 sequence: CASRPHRGRSYEQYF. The CDR3 nucleotides read TGTGCCAGCAGACCGCACAGGGGGCGCTCCTACGAGCAGTACTTC.

V usage is TRBV18 and J usage is TRBJ2-7; weak D call: TRBD2 (5 bases). The V and J ends lost 6 bases and 0 bases respectively, with 12 bases between them. CDR1 and CDR2 from the germline V gene are KGHSH and LQKENI. CDR3 size: 14 residues. CDR3 residues: CASSPAAPSYEQYF. CDR3 coding DNA: TGTGCCAGCTCCCCAGCGGCCCCCTCCTACGAGCAGTACTTC.

This clonotype was recorded many times. The chain employs TRBV12-3 or TRBV12-4 and TRBJ1-5, with D perhaps matching TRBD1 (6 bases). V was trimmed by 6 bases and J by 5 bases, leaving 14 bases between them. The CDR3 contains 14 residues. CDR3 sequence (DNA): TGTGCCAGCAGCCCAGCGGGGGCTGATCAGCCCCAGCATTTT. It encodes CASSPAGADQPQHF.

This clonotype was seen ten or more times. V and J are TRBV24-1 and TRBJ1-2; D call uncertain. The germline V gene has CDR1 KGHDR and CDR2 SFDVKD. Trimming left V 7 bases short and J 6 bases short, with 14 bases between. CDR3 size: 13 residues. The CDR3 nucleotides read TGTGCCACCAGACCGGGAAGTCAAGATGGCTACACCTTC. Translated, it gives CATRPGSQDGYTF.

Ten or more counts support this clonotype. This chain connects TRBV5-1 to TRBJ2-1; TRBD2 aligns across 9 bases. V was clipped by 4 bases and J by 1 base; unmatched bases: 3. CDR1 and CDR2 (germline): SGHRS, YFSETQ. This CDR3 comprises 15 residues. The DNA for the CDR3 is TGCGCCAGCAGCCCCCTAGCGGGGTCCTACAATGAGCAGTTCTTC. Translated, it gives CASSPLAGSYNEQFF. Drawing the rest from reference TRBV5-1 and TRBJ2-1, the complete variable domain is KAGVTQTPRYLIKTRGQQVTLSCSPISGHRSVSWYQQTPGQGLQFLFEYFSETQRNKGNFPGRFSGRQFSNSRSEMNVSTLELGDSALYLCASSPLAGSYNEQFFGPGTRLTVL.

In the case of this clonotype: Just one base apart from a much larger clone, this may be a read error. The V and J genes are TRBV2 and TRBJ1-4, with D possibly TRBD1 on 5 matching bases. CDR3 length equals 14 residues. Germline-derived CDR1 and CDR2 are SNHLY and FYNNEI. The V gene lost 8 bases and the J gene lost 8 bases, with 18 bases spanning the gap. Written as DNA, the CDR3 is TGTGCCAGCCATTCGTGGGCAGGGATGGAAAAACTGTTTTTT. Translated: CASHSWAGMEKLFF.

This clonotype has only a few counts. The chain is built from TRBV7-2 and TRBJ1-6; D gene ambiguous. Germline assignment: CDR1 SGHTA and CDR2 FQGNSA. The CDR3 consists of 14 residues. V dropped 2 bases and J dropped 7 bases, with 9 bases sitting between them. CDR3 amino acids: CASSLLQRNSPLHF. In DNA, the CDR3 is TGTGCCAGCAGCTTACTTCAGCGCAATTCACCCCTCCACTTT.

This clonotype was counted many times. The chain uses TRBV7-8 and TRBJ1-2; possible D gene TRBD1, 6 bases. Germline lookup yields CDR1 SGHVS and CDR2 FQNEAQ. V was clipped by 5 bases and J by 4 bases, with 14 bases between them. The CDR3 extends over 14 amino acids. The CDR3 DNA is TGTGCCAGCAGCCCTCGGACAGTCGGCTATGGCTACACCTTC. It yields the protein CASSPRTVGYGYTF.

This clonotype was seen only a few times. The chain links TRBV3-1 to TRBJ2-5; D possibly corresponds to TRBD2 (5 bases). The V gene's germline CDR1 is LGHDT and CDR2 YNNKEL (reference sequence). V was shortened by 4 bases and J by 5 bases, with 20 bases between the two germline ends. The CDR3 length is 16 residues. In DNA form, the CDR3 reads TGTGCCAGCAGCCTATCTCTTCCGGGATCCGGGGAGACCCAGTACTTC. As protein: CASSLSLPGSGETQYF.

There are many counts of this clonotype. This rearrangement joins TRBV12-3 or TRBV12-4 to TRBJ1-5; 7 bases line up with TRBD1. The CDR3 contains 14 residues. Losses at the gene ends were 6 bases for V and 2 bases for J; bases not matched to a gene: 4. CDR3 sequence reads: CASSYGQGNQPQHF. In nucleotides, the CDR3 is TGTGCCAGCAGCTACGGACAGGGCAATCAGCCCCAGCATTTT.

This clonotype was recorded many times. The rearrangement uses TRBV4-3 and TRBJ2-7; no reliable D call. CDR1 LGHNA and CDR2 YSLEER come from the germline V gene. This CDR3 region has 15 residues. V shed 0 bases and J shed 3 bases, with 12 bases lying between them. CDR3 in amino acids: CASSQEHGRFYEQYF. Written as DNA, the CDR3 is TGCGCCAGCAGCCAAGAACACGGGCGGTTCTACGAGCAGTACTTC.

The V gene is TRBV19, the J gene TRBJ1-4; 10 bases map to TRBD1. The CDR3 is made up of 15 amino acids. Trimming cost V 6 bases and J 0 bases; bases outside gene matches: 1. The germline CDR1 and CDR2 sequences are LNHDA and SQIVND (reference sequence). The CDR3, as DNA: TGTGCCAGTAGGGGACAGGGGCCAACTAATGAAAAACTGTTTTTT. Translated: CASRGQGPTNEKLFF.

J is TRBJ2-1 and V is TRBV20-1; D gene uncertain. From germline, CDR1 is DFQATT and CDR2 SNEGSKA (reference sequence). V was cut by 8 bases and J by 0 bases, with 14 bases left in between. The CDR3 spans 14 residues. CDR3 in DNA: TGCAGTCCCACCTCCACCCTCTCCTACAATGAGCAGTTCTTC. It encodes CSPTSTLSYNEQFF.